The 15 T cell receptor beta chains below come from one sample, sequenced in a study of blood T cell repertoires in COVID-19. Assay: immunoSEQ multiplex PCR; the TCRdb copy retains only in-frame clones and omits some. Of 25,000 to 30,000 clones listed, 83% were seen once; the top ten hold approximately 23%. Sequencing used peripheral blood. These receptors came from a human donor in a cohort sampled during active COVID-19.

The chain links TRBV27 to TRBJ1-6, with TRBD1 identical over 9 bases. V lost 1 base, J lost 7 bases, and 8 bases stayed unmatched. Per germline, CDR1 MNHEY and CDR2 SMNVEV (reference sequence). CDR3 length: 17 residues. CDR3 amino acids: CASSLFWGTGSNSPLHF. The CDR3 bases are TGTGCCAGCAGTTTATTTTGGGGGACAGGGAGCAATTCACCCCTCCACTTT.

The V and J genes are TRBV14 and TRBJ2-7; D is possibly TRBD2 (6 bases). Per the germline V gene, CDR1 is SGHDN and CDR2 is FVKESK. CDR3 length: 14 residues. V was cut by 4 bases and J by 3 bases, with 13 bases left in between. The CDR3 spells CASSPGGFSYEQYF. In DNA, the CDR3 is TGTGCCAGCAGCCCAGGAGGGTTCAGCTACGAGCAGTACTTC.

The V and J genes are TRBV9 and TRBJ2-2; the D gene is possibly TRBD1 (6 bases). The CDR3 has 15 amino acids. V lost 5 bases, J lost 1 base, and 12 bases lay in between. CDR1 and CDR2 from the germline V gene are SGDLS and YYNGEE. The CDR3 reads CASRPGAVNTGELFF. The CDR3, as DNA: TGTGCCAGCAGACCAGGGGCCGTGAACACCGGGGAGCTGTTTTTT.

V is TRBV5-1 and J is TRBJ2-1; 11 positions agree with TRBD2. V shed 3 bases and J 5 bases; nucleotides not matched to a gene: 1. The germline CDR1 and CDR2 sequences are SGHRS and YFSETQ. This CDR3 is 14 amino acids long. CDR3: CASSSLAGDNEQFF. CDR3 bases: TGCGCCAGCAGCTCACTAGCGGGGGACAATGAGCAGTTCTTC.

The CDR3 region is CASSLAHSGSYNEQFF. DNA of the CDR3: TGTGCCAGCAGCTTAGCGCATAGCGGAAGCTACAATGAGCAGTTCTTC. This chain joins TRBV7-2 and TRBJ2-1, with D perhaps TRBD2 (6 bases). This CDR3 contains 16 residues. The V end was cut by 0 bases, the J end by 3 bases, with 12 bases between. In germline, CDR1 is SGHTA, CDR2 FQGNSA.

The rearrangement joins TRBV19 to TRBJ2-1; no reliable D call. The germline gives CDR1 LNHDA, CDR2 SQIVND (reference sequence). The CDR3 has 12 residues. The V and J ends lost 2 bases and 10 bases respectively, with 9 bases between them. CDR3 region: CASSIKVREQFF. The CDR3, as DNA: TGTGCCAGTAGTATAAAAGTTCGGGAGCAGTTCTTC.

The chain uses TRBV28 and TRBJ2-7; 7 nucleotides line up with TRBD2. Germline CDR1 MDHEN, CDR2 SYDVKM. The length of the CDR3 is 19 residues. The V segment lost 5 bases and the J segment 0 bases; nucleotides outside the gene matches: 19. CDR3 DNA: TGTGCCAGCAGTACCCCACCATTTTGGCTAGCGGAGAGCTCCTACGAGCAGTACTTC. It translates to CASSTPPFWLAESSYEQYF.

V usage is TRBV10-3 and J usage is TRBJ2-3; D not resolved. Trimming shortened V by 6 bases and J by 4 bases, and 5 bases separated the two germline ends. The CDR3 spans 11 residues. Germline CDR1 is ENHRY and CDR2 is SYGVKD. CDR3 region: CAIRQADTQYF. The DNA for the CDR3 is TGTGCCATCAGACAAGCAGATACGCAGTATTTT.

The chain combines TRBV6-5 with TRBJ1-1; the D gene is possibly TRBD1 (5 bases). The V end was cut by 0 bases, the J end by 5 bases, with 13 bases between. The CDR3 runs 15 residues. Germline V gene sequence: CDR1 MNHEY, CDR2 SVGAGI. As DNA, the CDR3 is TGTGCCAGCAGTTACTCGGCAGGGCTTGGAACTGAAGCTTTCTTT. This codes for CASSYSAGLGTEAFF.

The CDR3 region is CASSVAGLYQETQYF. The CDR3 DNA sequence: TGTGCCAGCAGCGTAGCTGGCCTTTACCAAGAGACCCAGTACTTC. This chain uses TRBV9 with TRBJ2-5; D is unclear. V was trimmed by 0 bases and J by 0 bases, leaving 9 bases between them. The germline V gene has CDR1 SGDLS and CDR2 YYNGEE. The CDR3 length is 15 residues. Full variable domain (remainder filled in from reference TRBV9 and TRBJ2-5): DSGVTQTPKHLITATGQRVTLRCSPRSGDLSVYWYQQSLDQGLQFLIQYYNGEERAKGNILERFSAQQFPDLHSELNLSSLELGDSALYFCASSVAGLYQETQYFGPGTRLLVL.

The V and J genes are TRBV24-1 and TRBJ1-6; TRBD1 matches at 9 bases. J gave up 7 bases and V 9 bases, and 6 bases lay outside the gene matches. This CDR3 is built from 14 residues. CDR1 KGHDR and CDR2 SFDVKD come from the germline V gene. The CDR3 is CATGGQGRNSPLHF. As DNA, the CDR3 is TGTGCCACCGGGGGACAGGGAAGGAATTCACCCCTCCACTTT.

This clone was seen more than once but under ten times. The V call is TRBV7-9, the J call TRBJ2-7, with 8 bases fitting TRBD1. Losses at the gene ends were 5 bases for V and 7 bases for J; bases not matched to a gene: 7. The CDR3 runs to 13 residues. In germline, CDR1 is SEHNR, CDR2 FQNEAQ (reference sequence). In nucleotides, the CDR3 is TGTGCCAGCAGCCAACAGGGGGAAGGGGAGCAGTACTTC. The encoded protein is CASSQQGEGEQYF.

The chain uses TRBV19 and TRBJ1-4, with TRBD1 matching over 7 bases. CDR1 is LNHDA, CDR2 SQIVND, per germline (reference sequence). The CDR3 is made up of 15 amino acids. The ends lost 2 bases at V and 8 bases at J; junction bases unmatched: 8. The DNA for the CDR3 is TGTGCCAGTAGTATAAGGGACAGACAGAGGGAAAAACTGTTTTTT. It codes for CASSIRDRQREKLFF.

This chain uses TRBV27 with TRBJ1-4; tentatively, D is TRBD1 (5 bases). Germline values: CDR1 MNHEY, CDR2 SMNVEV (reference sequence). The length of the CDR3 is 17 residues. The ends were cut back, 6 bases at V and 1 base at J, with 18 bases in the middle. The CDR3 nucleotides are TGTGCCAGCAGGGCCCAAATAGGGGTGGGAACTAATGAAAAACTGTTTTTT. Its protein is CASRAQIGVGTNEKLFF.

The CDR3 loop is CASSLSPRKETQYF. The CDR3 region has the DNA TGTGCCAGCAGCCTGTCTCCCAGGAAAGAGACCCAGTACTTC. The chain recombines TRBV5-6 with TRBJ2-5; no clear D. The CDR3 spans 14 residues. CDR1 and CDR2 (germline): SGHDT, YYEEEE. Trimming left V 4 bases short and J 3 bases short, with 13 bases between.